One sample yielded the 10 T cell receptor beta chains listed below, sequenced in a study of identical twins. In TCRdb, the 5' RACE reads were re-called with MiXCR into one record per CDR3 protein. In the table there are around 570,000 distinct CDR3 sequences, approximately 10% of which are singletons. This sample was shared with a second study, whose subject was yellow fever vaccine responses in identical twins.

Sequenced sample: PBMCs. The origin of the receptors is a woman aged 18-29 years in good health.

This clonotype has a handful of counts. The chain joins TRBV2 to TRBJ2-7; no reliable D call. V was trimmed by 5 bases and J by 3 bases, leaving 11 bases between them. The CDR3 spans 13 residues. Germline V CDR1 and CDR2: SNHLY, FYNNEI. DNA of the CDR3: TGTGCCAGCAGTATCGGAAGATACTACGAGCAGTACTTC. It yields the protein CASSIGRYYEQYF. The entire variable domain, with the rest obtained from reference TRBV2 and TRBJ2-7, is as follows: EPEVTQTPSHQVTQMGQEVILRCVPISNHLYFYWYRQILGQKVEFLVSFYNNEISEKSEIFDDQFSVERPDGSNFTLKIRSTKLEDSAMYFCASSIGRYYEQYFGPGTRLTVT.

This chain uses TRBV4-3 with TRBJ1-5; weak D call: TRBD1 (5 bases). CDR1 and CDR2 (germline): LGHNA, YSLEER. The CDR3 runs to 15 residues. The V gene lost 0 bases and the J gene lost 3 bases, with 9 bases spanning the gap. In DNA, the CDR3 is TGCGCCAGCAGCCAAGATTGGGACTACAATCAGCCCCAGCATTTT. Translation gives CASSQDWDYNQPQHF.

This clonotype occurred many times. The rearrangement links TRBV2 to TRBJ2-7, with 12 bases identical to TRBD2. Trimming cost V 3 bases and J 6 bases; bases outside gene matches: 15. Germline assignment: CDR1 SNHLY and CDR2 FYNNEI. The CDR3 has 18 residues. DNA for the CDR3: TGTGCCAGCAGTGATTTAGGACTAGCGGGGATGCCTACGATCGAGCAGTACTTC. Amino acids: CASSDLGLAGMPTIEQYF.

There are a few counts of this clonotype. The rearrangement joins TRBV5-1 to TRBJ2-6; D possibly corresponds to TRBD1 (5 bases). The ends were cut back, 0 bases at V and 2 bases at J, with 6 bases in the middle. Looked up from germline, CDR1 is SGHRS and CDR2 is YFSETQ. The CDR3 has 15 residues. The CDR3 here is CASSLARAGANVLTF. CDR3 nucleotide sequence: TGCGCCAGCAGCTTGGCCAGGGCTGGGGCCAACGTCCTGACTTTC. Using reference TRBV5-1 and TRBJ2-6 for the parts outside the CDR3, the full variable domain is KAGVTQTPRYLIKTRGQQVTLSCSPISGHRSVSWYQQTPGQGLQFLFEYFSETQRNKGNFPGRFSGRQFSNSRSEMNVSTLELGDSALYLCASSLARAGANVLTFGAGSRLTVL.

This clonotype was observed at least ten times. The genes are TRBV4-1 and TRBJ2-1, with no clear D. Germline loops: CDR1 MGHRA, CDR2 YSYEKL. This CDR3 comprises 14 residues. The V end was cut by 0 bases, the J end by 10 bases, with 13 bases between. The CDR3 DNA sequence: TGCGCCAGCAGCCAAGATAGTGGAAGATTCGAGCAGTTCTTC. It yields the protein CASSQDSGRFEQFF.

This clonotype has at least ten counts. This chain connects TRBV10-3 to TRBJ2-5, with D perhaps being TRBD1 or TRBD2 (5 bases each). From germline, CDR1 is ENHRY and CDR2 SYGVKD. This CDR3 is built from 13 residues. V was cut by 2 bases and J by 4 bases, with 8 bases left in between. CDR3 sequence: CAISEGTVETQYF. Here the CDR3 DNA reads TGTGCCATCAGTGAGGGGACCGTAGAGACCCAGTACTTC.

Here the CDR3 DNA reads TGTGCCAGCAGTAATGATCGCGAAGCTTTCTTT. Encoded protein: CASSNDREAFF. The gene calls are TRBV28 and TRBJ1-1; D is uncertain. V lost 5 bases and J 8 bases, leaving 9 bases between the germline ends. CDR3 length: 11 amino acids. Germline values: CDR1 MDHEN, CDR2 SYDVKM.

Many counts were recorded for this clonotype. V is TRBV12-3 or TRBV12-4 and J is TRBJ2-1; tentative D call: TRBD2 (6 bases). The CDR3 has 14 residues. V dropped 3 bases and J dropped 7 bases, with 13 bases sitting between them. Written as DNA, the CDR3 is TGTGCCAGCAGTTTCCAGACTAGAGGGAATGAGCAGTTCTTC. It encodes CASSFQTRGNEQFF.

Turning to this clonotype: Germline and junction disagree at one end, which may indicate a read error. The V gene is TRBV3-1, the J gene TRBJ1-5; D gene unclear. The CDR3 totals 15 residues. The V gene's germline CDR1 is LGHDT and CDR2 YNNKEL (reference sequence). The CDR3 protein is CASCQDHSGSQPQHF. The CDR3 nucleotides are TGTGCCAGCTGCCAAGATCACTCAGGTAGTCAGCCCCAGCATTTT.

The chain employs TRBV7-8 and TRBJ1-3; D may be TRBD1 (5 bases). The CDR3 loop spans 15 amino acids. V lost 5 bases and J 7 bases, leaving 18 bases between the germline ends. CDR1 and CDR2 from the germline V gene are SGHVS and FQNEAQ. CDR3 sequence (DNA): TGTGCCAGCAGCCTGAGCGACAGTGCCCTCAACACCATATATTTT. Translation: CASSLSDSALNTIYF.